This TCR beta chain was captured in a study of tissue T cells after allogeneic stem cell transplantation. CDR1 is LNHDA and CDR2 is SQIVND in the germline V gene (reference sequence). This CDR3 comprises 13 residues. Trimming shortened V by 3 bases and J by 5 bases, and 8 bases separated the two germline ends. This clone appeared a few times. The sample carries other DNA sequences with the same CDR3. Sequenced by immunoSEQ multiplex PCR; TCRdb stores in-frame clones only, minus some. The sample lists just over 9,500 clones; roughly three fifths were seen once. This TCR derives from a woman between 18 and 55 years old with breast cancer. The chain links TRBV19 to TRBJ2-1; D unclear. Sequenced material: tissue from the ileum, taken at autopsy. In DNA form, the CDR3 reads TGTGCCAGTAGTATTAGCCCCCACAATGAGCAGTTCTTC. Protein sequence: CASSISPHNEQFF. The variable domain in full, completed from reference TRBV19 and TRBJ2-1, reads DGGITQSPKYLFRKEGQNVTLSCEQNLNHDAMYWYRQDPGQGLRLIYYSQIVNDFQKGDIAEGYSVSREKKESFPLTVTSAQKNPTAFYLCASSISPHNEQFFGPGTRLTVL.